This TCR beta chain originates from a study of blood T cell repertoires in COVID-19. Across the study: Samples came from the United States, Italy and Spain, spanning acute and convalescent COVID-19. T cells, B-cell-depleted T cells, or PBMCs supplied cDNA or gDNA.

V was pared by 7 bases and J by 0 bases, with 19 bases between. The CDR3 covers 17 residues. Germline CDR1 reads LNHDA; CDR2 reads SQIVND (reference sequence). Per the original data handling: How many nucleated cells were present was estimated from reference gene primer amplification. Clones were sequenced by immunoSEQ multiplex PCR, and TCRdb holds only the in-frame ones, with some missing. V and J calls and clone size are as listed in that table; D and trimming were resolved from the DNA. This sample yields tens of thousands of clones, of which about four fifths are seen a single time; around 38% belongs to the top ten.

The TCR sequence derives from an elderly man with active or convalescent COVID-19. The sequenced sample was peripheral blood. This sequence joins TRBV19 and TRBJ2-4; D gene uncertain. CDR3 DNA sequence: TGTGCCAGTAATCCTACGCGGTCTACCGGAGCCAAAAACATTCAGTACTTC. It is translated as CASNPTRSTGAKNIQYF.